Presented here are 28 T cell receptor beta chains from one specimen sequenced in a study of beta chain features in type 1 diabetes. Study conclusions and caveats: Among patients with Type 1 diabetes, TCRB CDR3s were moderately but significantly shorter in every one of the four CD4+ subsets.

The antigens for these receptors are not known. The entirety of the isolated RNA underwent reverse transcription, so expressed TCRB transcripts were sequenced. Clones were read by immunoSEQ multiplex PCR, and TCRdb kept only the in-frame ones, dropping some. The sample shows about 740,000 clones, over 10% of them seen only once. The sequenced sample was naive CD4+ T cells from blood. These receptors originate from a man aged 18 to 35 with type 1 diabetes.

This clone was recorded a few times. This sample also contains other DNA sequences that code for the same CDR3. V gene TRBV5-6 combines with J gene TRBJ1-2; 9 nucleotides line up with TRBD1. Trimming cost V 4 bases and J 4 bases; bases outside gene matches: 5. This CDR3 region has 14 residues. Germline CDR1 and CDR2: SGHDT and YYEEEE. As DNA, the CDR3 is TGTGCCAGCAGCCTGGGACAGGGTCCCTATGGCTACACCTTC. Its protein is CASSLGQGPYGYTF.

There are a few counts of this clone. The chain carries TRBV5-1 and TRBJ1-6, with TRBD1 identical over 11 bases. Unmatched junction bases numbered 3, after V lost 2 bases and J lost 8 bases. CDR3 size: 15 residues. CDR1 and CDR2 (germline): SGHRS, YFSETQ. This chain's CDR3 is CASSFGQGADSPLHF. The CDR3 nucleotides read TGCGCCAGCAGCTTCGGACAGGGGGCGGATTCACCCCTCCACTTT.

This chain joins TRBV5-1 and TRBJ2-5; TRBD2 matches at 10 bases. The germline CDR1 and CDR2 sequences are SGHRS and YFSETQ. V lost 0 bases and J lost 1; bases outside the gene matches: 9. The CDR3 is 18 amino acids. Here the CDR3 DNA reads TGCGCCAGCAGCTTGGTAGCGGGGGGCCCCGGGGGCCAAGAGACCCAGTACTTC. Translated: CASSLVAGGPGGQETQYF.

This clone was observed a few times. The chain has TRBV27 and TRBJ1-2, with D possibly being TRBD1 (5 bases). This CDR3 has 16 amino acids. V was pared by 7 bases and J by 4 bases, with 22 bases between. Germline-derived CDR1 and CDR2 are MNHEY and SMNVEV (reference sequence). This CDR3 is CASTSSPGPATYGYTF. The CDR3 DNA reads TGTGCCAGCACCTCATCACCGGGACCGGCTACCTATGGCTACACCTTC.

This clone was recorded a few times. This sequence joins TRBV13 and TRBJ1-5; TRBD1 matches at 11 bases. Germline-derived CDR1 and CDR2 are PRHDT and FYEKMQ (reference sequence). CDR3 size: 20 residues. V lost 6 bases to trimming and J lost 0 bases; unmatched junction nucleotides: 16. For the CDR3, the DNA is TGTGCCAGCAGAGGCATTAGGACAGGGGGCGTCCGGTGTAGCAATCAGCCCCAGCATTTT. Its protein product is CASRGIRTGGVRCSNQPQHF.

This chain joins TRBV5-6 and TRBJ2-3; D unclear. The CDR3 runs to 14 residues. In germline, CDR1 is SGHDT, CDR2 YYEEEE. Trimming took 4 bases from V and 0 from J, leaving 9 bases between them. The CDR3 loop is CASSETPSTDTQYF. CDR3 nucleotides: TGTGCCAGCAGCGAAACTCCGAGCACAGATACGCAGTATTTT.

This clone has just a few counts. The chain links TRBV5-4 to TRBJ1-2; a weak D match, TRBD1 (6 bases). The CDR3 is made up of 14 amino acids. The germline CDR1 and CDR2 sequences are SGHNT and YYREEE (reference sequence). V was pared by 6 bases and J by 8 bases, with 20 bases between. The CDR3 region is CASTITSGVGGYTF. The CDR3 DNA follows: TGTGCCAGCACCATAACCTCAGGGGTGGGAGGCTACACCTTC.

This clone has a handful of counts. The chain is built from TRBV19 and TRBJ1-5; no reliable D call. This CDR3 region has 13 residues. Germline CDR1 LNHDA, CDR2 SQIVND (reference sequence). V was shortened by 7 bases and J by 1 base, with 8 bases between the two germline ends. For the CDR3, the DNA is TGTGCCAGTACCCTACAAAGCAATCAGCCCCAGCATTTT. Its protein is CASTLQSNQPQHF.

The V gene is TRBV9, the J gene TRBJ2-3, with D unclear. From germline, CDR1 is SGDLS and CDR2 YYNGEE. The V end lost 4 bases, the J end lost 0 bases, and 6 bases lay between the germline ends. CDR3 length: 13 residues. CDR3: CASSPLSTDTQYF. The CDR3 nucleotides are TGTGCCAGCAGCCCACTGAGCACAGATACGCAGTATTTT.

This clone was detected only a few times. V and J are TRBV7-8 and TRBJ2-7; no reliable D call. Trimming left V 6 bases short and J 0 bases short, with 15 bases between. The CDR3 loop spans 15 amino acids. From germline, CDR1 is SGHVS and CDR2 FQNEAQ. The CDR3 sequence is CASSSLQDGSYEQYF. The CDR3 DNA reads as TGTGCCAGCAGTTCCTTGCAAGACGGCTCCTACGAGCAGTACTTC. The whole variable domain, filled in from reference TRBV7-8 and TRBJ2-7, reads GAGVSQSPRYKVAKRGQDVALRCDPISGHVSLFWYQQALGQGPEFLTYFQNEAQLDKSGLPSDRFFAERPEGSVSTLKIQRTQQEDSAVYLCASSSLQDGSYEQYFGPGTRLTVT.

The rearrangement uses TRBV4-1 and TRBJ2-5, with TRBD2 matching over 7 bases. The germline V gene encodes CDR1 MGHRA and CDR2 YSYEKL. V shed 1 base, J shed 6 bases, and the junction held 5 bases outside the gene matches. The CDR3 consists of 14 residues. CDR3 in DNA: TGCGCCAGCAGCCAAGGGGGGGGAACAAAGACCCAGTACTTC. This codes for CASSQGGGTKTQYF.

V gene TRBV5-1 combines with J gene TRBJ2-3, with TRBD2 as a possible D gene (6 bases). This CDR3 region has 13 residues. Germline CDR1 is SGHRS and CDR2 is YFSETQ. V lost 2 bases and J lost 6, with 10 bases in between. CDR3 in DNA: TGCGCCAGCAGCTTCGGCGGGGAGGATACGCAGTATTTT. Its translation is CASSFGGEDTQYF. Together with reference TRBV5-1 and TRBJ2-3, the CDR3 gives the full variable domain: KAGVTQTPRYLIKTRGQQVTLSCSPISGHRSVSWYQQTPGQGLQFLFEYFSETQRNKGNFPGRFSGRQFSNSRSEMNVSTLELGDSALYLCASSFGGEDTQYFGPGTRLTVL.

The chain links TRBV2 to TRBJ2-7; no definite D call. Germline V gene sequence: CDR1 SNHLY, CDR2 FYNNEI. The CDR3 has 14 residues. Trimming shortened V by 10 bases and J by 1 base, and 17 bases separated the two germline ends. Here the CDR3 DNA reads TGTGCCACCAGGACGCAGGAAATTTCCTACGAGCAGTACTTC. Residues: CATRTQEISYEQYF.

The rearrangement uses TRBV5-6 and TRBJ1-4; no reliable D call. V was cut by 8 bases and J by 2 bases, with 13 bases left in between. The CDR3 has 14 amino acids. The germline gives CDR1 SGHDT, CDR2 YYEEEE. Written as DNA, the CDR3 is TGTGCCAGTCGTTTCTCGGCGACTAATGAAAAACTGTTTTTT. It translates to CASRFSATNEKLFF.

The rearrangement links TRBV10-3 to TRBJ2-2, with 14 bases fitting TRBD2. The V gene end was trimmed by 10 bases and the J gene end by 0 bases; junction bases not matched to a gene: 4. The CDR3 is 16 amino acids. Looked up from germline, CDR1 is ENHRY and CDR2 is SYGVKD. This CDR3 reads CATRTSGGTNTGELFF. CDR3 sequence (DNA): TGTGCCACCAGGACTAGCGGGGGGACGAACACCGGGGAGCTGTTTTTT.

The chain is built from TRBV7-3 and TRBJ2-7; a weak D match, TRBD2 (5 bases). V lost 3 bases and J lost 2, with 8 bases in between. The CDR3 is 13 amino acids. Looked up from germline, CDR1 is SGHTA and CDR2 is FQGTGA. CDR3 amino acids: CASSFGEAYEQYF. DNA for the CDR3: TGTGCCAGCAGCTTCGGGGAAGCCTACGAGCAGTACTTC.

In this sample, this clone turned up a few times. The CDR3 DNA follows: TGTGCCTGGAAGAATTCTGGAAACACCATATATTTT. This translates into CAWKNSGNTIYF. V and J are TRBV30 and TRBJ1-3; D remains unclear. The germline V and J ends were trimmed by 4 bases and 1 base, with 5 bases remaining between them. CDR1 and CDR2 (germline): GTSNPN, SVGIG (reference sequence). The CDR3 contains 12 residues.

The chain combines TRBV5-6 with TRBJ1-1; D remains unclear. V lost 3 bases to trimming and J lost 5 bases, with 8 bases between them. The CDR3 length is 12 residues. The germline V gene encodes CDR1 SGHDT and CDR2 YYEEEE. CDR3 DNA sequence: TGTGCCAGCAGCTCCGGATCGACTGAAGCTTTCTTT. It is translated as CASSSGSTEAFF.

This rearrangement joins TRBV9 to TRBJ1-4, with 9 bases aligning to TRBD1. The CDR3 is 17 amino acids. Germline V CDR1 and CDR2: SGDLS, YYNGEE. The V gene end was trimmed by 3 bases and the J gene end by 0 bases; junction bases not matched to a gene: 6. The CDR3 here is CASSADRGKSTNEKLFF. The CDR3 region has the DNA TGTGCCAGCAGCGCGGACAGGGGTAAATCAACTAATGAAAAACTGTTTTTT.

The chain uses TRBV6-1 and TRBJ1-2, with 10 bases identical to TRBD1. V trimming: 2 bases; J trimming: 8 bases; junction bases outside the gene matches: 11. Germline V gives CDR1 MNHNS, CDR2 SASEGT. The CDR3 runs 16 residues. As DNA, the CDR3 is TGTGCCAGCAGTGAATTGAGACAGGGGGCCCTTGAAGGCTACACCTTC. Its translation is CASSELRQGALEGYTF.

V is TRBV27 and J is TRBJ2-7; D not resolved. The CDR3 has 12 amino acids. V lost 4 bases to trimming and J lost 7 bases, with 11 bases between them. Per germline, CDR1 MNHEY and CDR2 SMNVEV (reference sequence). Here the CDR3 DNA reads TGTGCCAGCAGTTCTCCAGGAAGGGAGCAGTACTTC. Its translation is CASSSPGREQYF.

This clone was seen only a few times. This sequence joins TRBV6-1 and TRBJ1-6; D is ambiguous. CDR3 length: 17 residues. The germline V and J ends were trimmed by 3 bases and 0 bases, with 12 bases remaining between them. The germline gives CDR1 MNHNS, CDR2 SASEGT. Written as DNA, the CDR3 is TGTGCCAGCAGTGAGATGGGAGAGAGCTCCTATAATTCACCCCTCCACTTT. This translates into CASSEMGESSYNSPLHF.

The V call is TRBV4-2, the J call TRBJ2-6; D may be TRBD1 (5 bases). Germline CDR1 and CDR2: LGHNA and YNFKEQ. Trimming took 6 bases from V and 1 from J, leaving 19 bases between them. There are 18 residues in the CDR3. The CDR3 DNA is TGTGCCAGCAGTCCCCCCGCAGGGAAAGTGTCTGGGGCCAACGTCCTGACTTTC. The encoded protein is CASSPPAGKVSGANVLTF.

This chain uses TRBV5-6 with TRBJ1-6, with 11 positions matching TRBD1. Germline trimming cut 4 bases from V and 7 bases from J; bases unmatched to any gene: 7. This CDR3 is built from 16 residues. Germline CDR1 is SGHDT and CDR2 is YYEEEE. In nucleotides, the CDR3 is TGTGCCAGCAGCCGGACAGGGGGCGGCCTCAATTCACCCCTCCACTTT. Its translation is CASSRTGGGLNSPLHF. The entire variable domain, with the rest obtained from reference TRBV5-6 and TRBJ1-6, is as follows: DAGVTQSPTHLIKTRGQQVTLRCSPKSGHDTVSWYQQALGQGPQFIFQYYEEEERQRGNFPDRFSGHQFPNYSSELNVNALLLGDSALYLCASSRTGGGLNSPLHFGNGTRLTVT.

This clone has a handful of counts. This rearrangement joins TRBV19 to TRBJ2-5, with TRBD1 matching 8 bases. The CDR3 totals 15 residues. Trimming at V came to 3 bases and at J to 2 bases, leaving 5 bases not matched to a gene. The germline gives CDR1 LNHDA, CDR2 SQIVND (reference sequence). As DNA, the CDR3 is TGTGCCAGTAGTATGGCGCAGGGGGCACAAGAGACCCAGTACTTC. This translates into CASSMAQGAQETQYF.

This clone was counted a few times. Other DNA sequences in this sample translate to the same CDR3. V usage is TRBV2 and J usage is TRBJ1-6, with D hard to call. The CDR3 is 15 amino acids. Trimming removed 3 bases from V and 0 bases from J, with 6 bases in between. The germline V gene has CDR1 SNHLY and CDR2 FYNNEI. The CDR3 nucleotides are TGTGCCAGCAGTGAGGCAGGCTCCTATAATTCACCCCTCCACTTT. It specifies CASSEAGSYNSPLHF.

There are a few counts of this clone. The chain couples TRBV19 to TRBJ1-5; unclear D gene. Between the trimmed V and J ends, which lost 5 bases and 3 bases, there was a span of 11 bases. Germline lookup yields CDR1 LNHDA and CDR2 SQIVND (reference sequence). The CDR3 totals 14 residues. The CDR3 loop reads CASSRLGSNQPQHF. The CDR3 DNA follows: TGTGCCAGTAGTCGGTTAGGGTCCAATCAGCCCCAGCATTTT.

V is TRBV27 and J is TRBJ1-5; D possibly corresponds to TRBD1 (5 bases). Per the germline V gene, CDR1 is MNHEY and CDR2 is SMNVEV (reference sequence). This CDR3 spans 13 amino acids. Deletions cut 2 bases from V and 5 bases from J, with 7 bases between. The CDR3 protein is CASSLAGYQPQHF. The CDR3 DNA sequence: TGTGCCAGCAGTTTAGCAGGGTATCAGCCCCAGCATTTT.